This TCR beta chain was captured by sequencing in a study of T-cell memory formation after mild COVID-19 (dated by TCRdb to the early 2020s). Regarding the complete study: TCR sequence clusters from the two donors were found to be largely donor specific. In a couple of donors, T-cell clones that expanded and contracted after mild COVID-19 were followed by sequencing TCRalpha and TCRbeta repertoires longitudinally. Two young, previously healthy adult volunteers, one female and one male, were included in the cohort.

Counted from cysteine to phenylalanine, this CDR3 has 14 amino acids. CDR3 DNA only is kept here, 42 bases in frame from base 1. Trimming takes 3 bases from V and 0 bases from J, and the germline ends sit 10 bases apart. Per the germline V gene, SQVTM is the CDR1 and ANQGSEA is the CDR2. Ficoll-Paque density gradient centrifugation was used to isolate PBMCs. What the authors observed across the whole study: Balanced CD4/CD8 phenotypes were observed for clones contracting from day 15 to 85, whereas a bias towards CD4+ was observed for a second wave of clones expanding from day 15 to 37. Some responding clones were found in pre-infection memory, which suggests that pre-existing cross-reactive memory T cells took part in the SARS-CoV-2 response. Only a couple of mild cases were covered by the study, and larger cohorts that include severe cases with pre-infection samples were considered necessary. Contracting CD4+ clones were found mainly in CM and EM memory subsets, while CD8+ clones were enriched in EMRA. SARS-CoV-2 specificity was not confirmed for the second-wave clones peaking on day 37.

Details on this clonotype: The clone's antigen remains unknown. No base qualities exist here, and no much larger clone lies one base off it.

Sequenced on an Illumina NovaSeq 6000. TCRalpha and TCRbeta cDNA libraries were built by 5'RACE with constant-segment primers, adding sample barcodes and unique molecular identifiers. Trizol reagent was used to extract RNA from every sample. Amplification of the libraries took two PCR steps, and the second step added a second sample barcode plus Illumina TruSeq adapters. The libraries were sequenced on an Illumina NovaSeq using 2 x 150 bp paired-end reads. The study's processing was this. Reads were demultiplexed and collapsed into UMI-guided consensus sequences with migec v1.2.7. Using mixcr v2.1.11, UMI consensuses were aligned to TRA and TRB V and J templates and then assembled into clonotypes. Expanded or contracted clonotypes were those called significant by both edgeR and NoisET, with noise models trained on biological replicates. For edgeR calls, the cutoffs were a false discovery rate-adjusted p below 0.01 and a log2 fold-change threshold of 1. As an exploratory analysis of dynamics, max-normalized trajectories of the 1000 most abundant clonotypes were examined with PCA combined with hierarchical clustering. Separately sequenced CD4+ and CD8+ repertoires were used to assign the CD4 or CD8 phenotype of responding clones. The raw public data were reprocessed by TCRdb itself: fastp quality trimming at Q25, MiXCR clonotype calling, in-frame beta chains only. A single entry per CDR3 protein holds the most common genes and DNA from its merged rows. These V and J calls are TCRdb output, not the study's own analysis. In all, the sample holds around 160,000 distinct CDR3 sequences, and roughly 12% of those were seen once. The top ten clones comprise 3.8% of the sample.

Here the chain combines TRBV29-1 and TRBJ2-3; TRBD2 might be the D gene, on 6 matching bases. The receptor's source is a man younger than 35 who had mild COVID-19 (a few samples of this study predate the infection). The sample titles of this study are shuffled in the database, so cell type and time point are left out; the donor was told from shared clones. The sample taken for sequencing was PBMCs or a T cell subset sorted from them (not recorded which). Read as DNA, the sequence is TGCAGCGTTGACGGGGGATCCAGCACAGATACGCAGTATTTT. Its translation is CSVDGGSSTDTQYF.